The rows below give T cell receptor beta chains drawn from one sample of a study of cytomegalovirus exposure and HLA in healthy donors. The assay was immunoSEQ multiplex PCR, and TCRdb's table has in-frame clones only and misses some. The sample lists around 210,000 clones; around 77% were seen once. Sequencing was carried out using PBMCs. The receptors were gathered from a woman aged 25 to 39 in good health and CMV-seronegative. The CDR3 runs from the conserved cysteine through the conserved F or W. Clone size appears in some rows only: once, few, many, or a class for an expanded clone.

TRBJ2-5 NA TRBV4-1 CASSQAPPLAGVKESQETQYF
TRBJ2-1 few TRBV21-1 CASSGRSRILSSYNEQFF
TRBJ1-2 NA TRBV30 CAWSAQNYGYTF
TRBJ1-4 NA TRBV7-9 CASSLGGLGEKLFF
TRBJ2-5 NA TRBV19 CASSPGQGRQETQYF
TRBJ1-2 NA TRBV6-1 CASTHRAIYGYTF
TRBJ2-1 NA TRBV5-1 CASSFTTSGYNEQFF
TRBJ2-5 NA TRBV28 CASSPSGSIGETQYF
TRBJ1-1 few TRBV19 CASSPRDRGKAFF
TRBJ1-1 NA TRBV7-2 CASSFREGGITEAFF
TRBJ1-2 NA TRBV4-2 CASSQENGGANYGYTF
TRBJ2-3 NA TRBV11-2 CASSLVAGDITDTQYF
TRBJ2-5 NA TRBV7-9 CASSKSGSVETQYF
TRBJ2-7 NA TRBV6-5 CASSYSPYRVGEQYF
TRBJ1-2 NA TRBV18 CASSLGEGGYTF
TRBJ1-1 NA TRBV6-5 CASRERGTEAFF
TRBJ1-2 NA TRBV18 CASSPWENYGYTF